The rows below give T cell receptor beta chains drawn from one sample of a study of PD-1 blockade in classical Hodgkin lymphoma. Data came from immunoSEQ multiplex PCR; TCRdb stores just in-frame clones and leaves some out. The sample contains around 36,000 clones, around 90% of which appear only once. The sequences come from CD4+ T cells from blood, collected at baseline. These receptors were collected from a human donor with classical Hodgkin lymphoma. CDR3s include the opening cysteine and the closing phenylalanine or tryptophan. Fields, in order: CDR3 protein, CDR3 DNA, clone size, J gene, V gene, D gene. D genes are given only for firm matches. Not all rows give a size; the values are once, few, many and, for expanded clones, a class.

CASSFRAAARMNTEAFF	TGTGCCAGCAGTTTCCGGGCGGCAGCTCGAATGAACACTGAAGCTTTCTTT	.	TRBJ1-1	TRBV27	.
CAWSIKPTGVHEQYF	TGTGCCTGGAGCATAAAACCGACAGGGGTCCACGAGCAGTACTTC	once	TRBJ2-7	TRBV30	TRBD1
CAISDGSYEQYF	TGTGCCATCAGTGACGGATCCTACGAGCAGTACTTC	.	TRBJ2-7	TRBV10-3	.
CASSLQGISYEQYF	TGTGCCAGCAGCTTGCAGGGGATTTCCTACGAGCAGTACTTC	.	TRBJ2-7	TRBV7-2	.
CAWSVSRNTEAFF	TGTGCCTGGAGTGTAAGCAGGAACACTGAAGCTTTCTTT	.	TRBJ1-1	TRBV30	.
CASSLGQNYGYTF	TGTGCCAGCAGCTTGGGACAGAACTATGGCTACACCTTC	.	TRBJ1-2	TRBV5-6	.
CASSYVSEETQYF	TGTGCCAGCAGTTACGTTAGCGAAGAGACCCAGTACTTC	.	TRBJ2-5	TRBV6-6	.
CASSYNGGRLNTGELFF	TGTGCCAGTAGTTATAACGGCGGGAGGTTGAACACCGGGGAGCTGTTTTTT	.	TRBJ2-2	TRBV19	TRBD2
CAIKFQGNSYEQYF	TGTGCCATCAAATTTCAGGGTAACTCCTACGAGCAGTACTTC	.	TRBJ2-7	TRBV10-3	.
CASSPTTEAFF	TGTGCCAGCAGCCCGACAACTGAAGCTTTCTTT	.	TRBJ1-1	TRBV7-2	.
CASSYSRPGLNQPQHF	TGTGCCAGCAGTTACTCAAGGCCAGGCCTTAATCAGCCCCAGCATTTT	.	TRBJ1-5	TRBV6-6	.
CASSFTHQGPQETQYF	TGTGCCAGCAGCTTTACCCATCAGGGGCCCCAAGAGACCCAGTACTTC	.	TRBJ2-5	TRBV7-9	.
CASSQDPPRAHNTGELFF	TGCGCCAGCAGCCAAGATCCCCCGCGAGCCCACAACACCGGGGAGCTGTTTTTT	.	TRBJ2-2	TRBV4-1	.
CASSPLDEQFF	TGTGCCAGCAGCCCCCTGGATGAGCAGTTCTTC	.	TRBJ2-1	TRBV6-1	.
CASSVVSGSIYTF	TGTGCCAGCAGCGTAGTTAGTGGCAGCATCTACACCTTC	.	TRBJ1-2	TRBV9	.
CAWRHKSGGYGYTF	TGTGCCTGGAGACACAAATCGGGCGGATATGGCTACACCTTC	.	TRBJ1-2	TRBV30	.
CASSVAAIGIASSGNTIYF	TGTGCCAGCAGCGTAGCTGCTATAGGAATTGCGAGCTCTGGAAACACCATATATTTT	.	TRBJ1-3	TRBV9	.
CASSFDVPTNNEQFF	TGCGCCAGCAGCTTCGACGTCCCGACAAACAATGAGCAGTTCTTC	.	TRBJ2-1	TRBV5-1	.
CASSLRGTFNTGELFF	TGTGCCAGCAGCTTGCGGGGGACCTTCAACACCGGGGAGCTGTTTTTT	.	TRBJ2-2	TRBV5-5	.
CASSLSEMNTEAFF	TGTGCCAGCAGCTTATCGGAGATGAACACTGAAGCTTTCTTT	.	TRBJ1-1	TRBV7-9	.
CASSRQGNRADTQYF	TGTGCCAGCAGTCGACAGGGTAATAGGGCAGATACGCAGTATTTT	once	TRBJ2-3	TRBV6-4	TRBD1
CASSQGVGVPKVGETQYF	TGCGCCAGCAGCCAAGGGGTTGGAGTACCAAAGGTAGGAGAGACCCAGTACTTC	.	TRBJ2-5	TRBV4-1	.
CASSKGTDSSGNTIYF	TGTGCCAGCAGCAAAGGGACGGATAGTTCTGGAAACACCATATATTTT	.	TRBJ1-3	TRBV21-1	.
CASSLPQGESTEAFF	TGCGCCAGCAGCTTACCACAGGGAGAGAGCACTGAAGCTTTCTTT	.	TRBJ1-1	TRBV5-1	.
CASSFSLGGYGKNIQYF	TGTGCCAGCAGTTTTTCCCTGGGAGGTTACGGCAAAAACATTCAGTACTTC	.	TRBJ2-4	TRBV28	.
CASSLRASLETQYF	TGTGCCAGCAGCTTGAGGGCTAGCTTGGAGACCCAGTACTTC	.	TRBJ2-5	TRBV5-4	.
CASSAMIQGNTIYF	TGTGCCAGCAGCGCCATGATCCAGGGAAACACCATATATTTT	.	TRBJ1-3	TRBV9	.
CASTLQGQGSYEQYF	TGTGCCAGCACCTTACAGGGTCAAGGCTCCTACGAGCAGTACTTC	.	TRBJ2-7	TRBV7-2	.
CASSDPEIFLWVAGGYGYTF	TGTGCCAGCAGTGATCCAGAAATATTCCTGTGGGTGGCGGGGGGCTATGGCTACACCTTC	.	TRBJ1-2	TRBV28	.
CASSQEAGVSYEQYF	TGCGCCAGCAGCCAAGAGGCGGGAGTGTCCTACGAGCAGTACTTC	.	TRBJ2-7	TRBV4-1	TRBD2
CASSEIRISYEQYF	TGTGCCAGCAGTGAAATCAGGATTTCCTACGAGCAGTACTTC	.	TRBJ2-7	TRBV2	.
CASSLAGGLWAHEQFF	TGTGCCAGCAGCTTGGCCGGGGGACTCTGGGCCCATGAGCAGTTCTTC	.	TRBJ2-1	TRBV5-4	.
CASSQSGYGSFF	TGTGCCAGCAGCCAATCAGGGTACGGTTCTTTCTTT	.	TRBJ1-1	TRBV16	.
CASSLRSGSTDTQYF	TGCGCCAGCAGCTTACGTAGCGGGAGCACAGATACGCAGTATTTT	.	TRBJ2-3	TRBV5-1	TRBD2
CASSVQGADTEAFF	TGTGCCAGCAGCGTACAGGGGGCGGACACTGAAGCTTTCTTT	once	TRBJ1-1	TRBV7-8	TRBD1
CAWRTPGGVGYTF	TGTGCCTGGCGGACCCCAGGGGGAGTTGGCTACACCTTC	.	TRBJ1-2	TRBV30	TRBD1
CASSLATPQETQYF	TGTGCCAGCAGCTTGGCTACGCCTCAAGAGACCCAGTACTTC	.	TRBJ2-5	TRBV5-4	.
CASRWDRGPGELFF	TGTGCCAGCAGATGGGACAGGGGTCCCGGGGAGCTGTTTTTT	.	TRBJ2-2	TRBV2	TRBD1
CAWSTMGQGAGGYTF	TGTGCCTGGAGTACGATGGGACAGGGGGCGGGAGGCTACACCTTC	.	TRBJ1-2	TRBV30	TRBD1
CASSINGARRDTQYF	TGTGCCAGTAGTATTAACGGGGCTCGACGGGATACGCAGTATTTT	.	TRBJ2-3	TRBV19	.
CAWSGDYGYTF	TGTGCCTGGAGTGGGGACTATGGCTACACCTTC	.	TRBJ1-2	TRBV30	.
CASSPRNDRKQYF	TGTGCCAGCTCACCACGGAACGACAGAAAGCAGTACTTC	.	TRBJ2-7	TRBV18	.
CASSFDRGVQPQHF	TGTGCCAGCAGTTTCGACAGGGGGGTTCAGCCCCAGCATTTT	few	TRBJ1-5	TRBV28	TRBD1
CASSLMPTEGEAFF	TGCGCCAGCAGCTTGATGCCAACCGAGGGAGAAGCTTTCTTT	.	TRBJ1-1	TRBV5-1	.
CASSLGIRGRKTYNEQFF	TGTGCCAGCAGCTTAGGGATCCGGGGGCGTAAAACCTACAATGAGCAGTTCTTC	.	TRBJ2-1	TRBV7-9	.
CASSPPQDRRVGYTF	TGTGCCAGCTCACCACCTCAGGACAGGAGGGTAGGCTACACCTTC	.	TRBJ1-2	TRBV18	TRBD1
CASSLMGLAALSSYEQYF	TGTGCCAGCAGCTTGATGGGGCTAGCTGCTCTTTCCTCCTACGAGCAGTACTTC	.	TRBJ2-7	TRBV5-4	.
CASRADSMNTEAFF	TGTGCCAGCAGAGCGGACAGTATGAACACTGAAGCTTTCTTT	.	TRBJ1-1	TRBV6-5	.
CASSSPGQGYEQYF	TGTGCCAGCAGTTCTCCGGGACAGGGGTACGAGCAGTACTTC	.	TRBJ2-7	TRBV6-6	TRBD1
CASSAGPTNYGYTF	TGTGCCAGCAGCGCGGGACCCACTAACTATGGCTACACCTTC	.	TRBJ1-2	TRBV5-6	.
CASTRGDLVLNEYGYTF	TGTGCCAGCACCCGCGGGGACCTCGTACTGAATGAGTATGGCTACACCTTC	.	TRBJ1-2	TRBV27	.
CASSYLFQVNEQFF	TGTGCCAGCAGCTACCTCTTTCAGGTCAATGAGCAGTTCTTC	.	TRBJ2-1	TRBV13	.
CASSRRENYGYTF	TGTGCCAGCAGCCGCAGGGAGAACTATGGCTACACCTTC	.	TRBJ1-2	TRBV6-5	.
CASSELRLAGGNEQFF	TGCGCCAGCAGTGAGTTGCGACTAGCGGGTGGCAATGAGCAGTTCTTC	.	TRBJ2-1	TRBV10-1	TRBD2
CASHWDSGTEAFF	TGTGCCAGCCACTGGGACAGCGGTACTGAAGCTTTCTTT	.	TRBJ1-1	TRBV2	TRBD1
CASSLRTASNQPQHF	TGTGCCAGCAGCCTACGGACAGCTAGCAATCAGCCCCAGCATTTT	.	TRBJ1-5	TRBV7-2	.
CASHGLAASHEQFF	TGTGCCAGCCACGGACTAGCCGCAAGCCATGAGCAGTTCTTC	.	TRBJ2-1	TRBV28	TRBD2
CASTQPGVGNTEAFF	TGTGCCAGCACTCAACCGGGGGTAGGGAACACTGAAGCTTTCTTT	.	TRBJ1-1	TRBV6-5	.
CSVVGTLGQPQHF	TGCAGCGTTGTCGGGACCCTAGGCCAGCCCCAGCATTTT	.	TRBJ1-5	TRBV29-1	.